The 6 T cell receptor beta chains presented below share a single source sample, sequenced in a study of breast tumors, draining lymph nodes, adjacent tissues. Samples came from axillary lymph nodes draining the breast cancer. TCRdb analysed the multiplex PCR reads with MiXCR anew, one entry per CDR3 protein. The sample lists about 140,000 distinct CDR3 sequences, 32% seen once, with about 2.3% in the top ten. Material for sequencing was axillary lymph node tissue. The receptors were gathered from a female donor with breast cancer. Some clones in this sample may be carry-over from other donors' samples.

Remarks on this clonotype: A much larger clone differs by one base, so this may be a read error. This is likely a read error, given that the CDR3 carries no conserved phenylalanine or tryptophan at its end. This sequence joins TRBV12-3 or TRBV12-4 and TRBJ2-7; the D call may be TRBD1 or TRBD2 (5 bases each). This CDR3 is built from 10 residues. Trimming cost V 6 bases and J 6 bases, with 6 bases left between them. The CDR3 DNA sequence: TGTGCCAGCAGGAGGGGCGAGCAGTACTCC. Its translation: CASRRGEQYS.

This clonotype has at least ten counts. This chain links TRBV6-5 with TRBJ1-6; D unclear. The germline V gene encodes CDR1 MNHEY and CDR2 SVGAGI. This CDR3 comprises 14 residues. With 7 bases removed from V and 6 bases from J, the gap between germline ends came to 13 bases. In DNA, the CDR3 is TGTGCCAGCAAGGCAGGTTCACCTAATTCACCCCTCCACTTT. Amino acid sequence: CASKAGSPNSPLHF.

The sample holds many counts of this clonotype. The chain couples TRBV6-5 to TRBJ2-7; D possibly corresponds to TRBD1 (6 bases). The CDR3 length is 12 residues. The V gene's germline CDR1 is MNHEY and CDR2 SVGAGI. V was clipped by 6 bases and J by 6 bases, with 12 bases between them. The CDR3 sequence is CASSNRVSEQYF. The CDR3 coding sequence is TGTGCCAGCAGCAACAGGGTTTCCGAGCAGTACTTC.

This clonotype was seen more than once but under ten times. Being one base from a much bigger clone, this may be a read error. The genes are TRBV5-4 and TRBJ1-2; D is unclear. Germline V lookup: CDR1 SGHNT, CDR2 YYREEE (reference sequence). This CDR3 spans 13 amino acids. Trimming left V 2 bases short and J 6 bases short, with 11 bases between. The CDR3 sequence: CASSFNLADGYTF. The CDR3 DNA reads as TGTGCCAGCAGCTTCAATTTGGCGGATGGCTACACCTTC.

Comments on this clonotype: Given a much more abundant clone one base away, this may be a read error. The chain links TRBV9 to TRBJ2-1, with D uncertain. This CDR3 is 15 amino acids long. Germline assignment: CDR1 SGDLS and CDR2 YYNGEE. CDR3 amino acids: CASSVGSWSYNEPFF. CDR3 bases: TGTGCCAGCAGCGTAGGTTCATGGTCCTACAATGAGCCGTTCTTC. Full variable domain (remainder filled in from reference TRBV9 and TRBJ2-1): DSGVTQTPKHLITATGQRVTLRCSPRSGDLSVYWYQQSLDQGLQFLIQYYNGEERAKGNILERFSAQQFPDLHSELNLSSLELGDSALYFCASSVGSWSYNEPFFGPGTRLTVL.

This clonotype was seen more than once but under ten times. A read error may be the cause here, since a much bigger clone is one base away. As the CDR3 is not closed by the conserved phenylalanine or tryptophan, this likely results from a read error. The chain carries TRBV20-1 and TRBJ2-1, with 12 bases matching TRBD2. The J segment lost 8 bases and the V segment lost 4 bases, leaving 6 bases of the junction unmatched. Germline V CDR1 and CDR2: DFQATT, SNEGSKA (reference sequence). The CDR3 runs 14 residues. CDR3 region: CSAIRASGGDEQFL. CDR3 nucleotide sequence: TGCAGTGCTATTAGGGCTAGCGGGGGGGATGAGCAGTTCCTC.